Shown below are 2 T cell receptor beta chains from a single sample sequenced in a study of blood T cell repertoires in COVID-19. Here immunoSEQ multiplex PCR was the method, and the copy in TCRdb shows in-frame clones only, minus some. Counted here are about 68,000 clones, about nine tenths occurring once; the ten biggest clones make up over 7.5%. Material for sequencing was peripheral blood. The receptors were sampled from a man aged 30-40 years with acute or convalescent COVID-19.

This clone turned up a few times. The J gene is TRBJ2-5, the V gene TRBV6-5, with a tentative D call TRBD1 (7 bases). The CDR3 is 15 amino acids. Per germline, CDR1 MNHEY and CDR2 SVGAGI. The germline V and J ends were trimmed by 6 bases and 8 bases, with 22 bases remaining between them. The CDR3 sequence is CASSSTRPGGGTQYF. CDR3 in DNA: TGTGCCAGCAGCTCTACCCGGCCAGGGGGAGGTACCCAGTACTTC.

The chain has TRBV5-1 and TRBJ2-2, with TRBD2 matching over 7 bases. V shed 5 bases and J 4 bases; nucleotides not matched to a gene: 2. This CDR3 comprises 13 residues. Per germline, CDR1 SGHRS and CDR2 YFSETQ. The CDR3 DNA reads TGCGCCAGCAGTCGCGGGAGCACCGGGGAGCTGTTTTTT. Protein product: CASSRGSTGELFF.